This T cell receptor (beta chain) was recovered during a study of T cell responses to AZD1222 COVID-19 vaccine. Regarding this clone: No antigen is known for it.

Regarding the study as a whole: Donors were chiefly white British, with a greater number of females, and clonal diversity was perhaps underestimated. Of spike-specific TCRs, nearly half reportedly target regions left unmutated in variants. Among those given AZD1222, only six were seropositive at baseline.

V lost 1 base and J 5 bases, leaving 14 bases between the germline ends. Germline lookup yields CDR1 SGHDN and CDR2 FVKESK. The CDR3 sequence is 15 residues long. Some clones are missing from TCRdb's copy, which holds only in-frame ones; the method was immunoSEQ multiplex PCR. The sample records 150,000 or so clones, 89% being singletons. The material sequenced was peripheral blood, taken on day 0 of AZD1222 vaccination. The receptor was derived from an adult in good health. The rearrangement uses TRBV14 and TRBJ1-1; tentatively, D is TRBD1 (6 bases). The CDR3, as DNA: TGTGCCAGCAGCCAAGCAGTGACAGGAAGAACTGAAGCTTTCTTT. Translating it yields CASSQAVTGRTEAFF.